These 22 T cell receptor beta chains originate from one sample sequenced in a study of shared clonotypes between healthy human individuals. Profiled with immunoSEQ multiplex PCR; TCRdb holds only in-frame clones, not every one. The sample records roughly 770,000 clones, about 96% being singletons. Naive CD8 cells lacked CD45RO, underwent positive selection for CCR7 and left out terminally differentiated effector memory CD45RA+ cells. The sample consisted of naive CD8+ T cells sorted from blood. These receptors were obtained from a man aged 30 to 45 in good health.

This clone was found a few times. The rearrangement links TRBV29-1 to TRBJ2-5; no definite D call. CDR3 length equals 11 residues. The germline gives CDR1 SQVTM, CDR2 ANQGSEA. V shed 4 bases and J shed 7 bases, with 10 bases lying between them. CDR3 nucleotide sequence: TGCAGCGTTGTCGTATCGGGGACCCAGTACTTC. Protein: CSVVVSGTQYF.

The rearrangement uses TRBV9 and TRBJ1-2; D is undetermined. Looked up from germline, CDR1 is SGDLS and CDR2 is YYNGEE. This CDR3 is 11 amino acids long. V lost 5 bases and J 5 bases, leaving 7 bases between the germline ends. The CDR3 DNA is TGTGCCAGCAGAGGAAGTTATGGCTACACCTTC. Its protein product is CASRGSYGYTF.

In this sample, this clone turned up once. This rearrangement joins TRBV28 to TRBJ2-3; a possible D gene is TRBD2 (6 bases). CDR1 and CDR2 from the germline V gene are MDHEN and SYDVKM. The CDR3 consists of 17 residues. V lost 1 base to trimming and J lost 0 bases, with 14 bases between them. The CDR3 sequence: CASSLSLAYTSTDTQYF. The CDR3, as DNA: TGTGCCAGCAGTTTATCCCTAGCGTACACTAGCACAGATACGCAGTATTTT.

V usage is TRBV28 and J usage is TRBJ2-1; D is perhaps TRBD2 (6 bases). Germline CDR1 reads MDHEN; CDR2 reads SYDVKM. The CDR3 runs 16 residues. Trimming removed 3 bases at V and 4 bases at J, with 16 bases between. The CDR3 DNA sequence: TGTGCCAGCAGTTTTTCCGTTGGAGGGAATTACAATGAGCAGTTCTTC. It codes for CASSFSVGGNYNEQFF.

CDR3 residues: CASSFWVNENTIYF. The DNA of the CDR3 is TGTGCCAGCAGCTTTTGGGTTAATGAAAACACCATATATTTT. This chain links TRBV11-2 with TRBJ1-3; unclear D gene. Trimming took off 3 bases at V and 6 bases at J, with 12 bases between the two ends. The CDR3 has 14 amino acids. Per the germline V gene, CDR1 is SGHAT and CDR2 is FQNNGV.

The chain joins TRBV29-1 to TRBJ2-7, with a tentative D call TRBD1 (5 bases). The germline V and J ends were trimmed by 4 bases and 1 base, with 20 bases remaining between them. This CDR3 spans 16 amino acids. Germline V CDR1 and CDR2: SQVTM, ANQGSEA. The CDR3 sequence: CSVVWSGNDKSYEQYF. The CDR3, as DNA: TGCAGCGTTGTATGGTCAGGGAATGATAAATCCTACGAGCAGTACTTC.

The chain joins TRBV10-2 to TRBJ2-7; D is possibly TRBD1 (6 bases). The CDR3 is 11 residues long. V gave up 4 bases and J gave up 7 bases, with 8 bases separating them. The germline V gene has CDR1 WSHSY and CDR2 SAAADI. The CDR3, as DNA: TGCGCCAGCAGTGGAGGGGGTGAGCAGTACTTC. It encodes CASSGGGEQYF.

The chain uses TRBV4-3 and TRBJ1-1; no firm D call. The length of the CDR3 is 16 residues. With 0 bases removed from V and 3 bases from J, the gap between germline ends came to 14 bases. CDR1 is LGHNA and CDR2 is YSLEER in the germline V gene. The CDR3 region has the DNA TGCGCCAGCAGCCAAGATGGGGAGGTGTTGGACACTGAAGCTTTCTTT. This sequence encodes CASSQDGEVLDTEAFF.

V is TRBV15 and J is TRBJ2-5; D could derive from TRBD1 or TRBD2 (5 bases each). The CDR3 is 17 amino acids. CDR1 and CDR2 from the germline V gene are LNHNV and YYDKDF (reference sequence). Trimming took off 0 bases at V and 5 bases at J, with 19 bases between the two ends. The CDR3 loop reads CATSRDTGQGVSETQYF. DNA for the CDR3: TGTGCCACCAGCAGAGATACTGGGCAGGGAGTCTCGGAGACCCAGTACTTC.

V is TRBV11-2 and J is TRBJ2-5; a possible D gene is TRBD1 (5 bases). The V and J ends lost 7 bases and 3 bases respectively, with 15 bases between them. The CDR3 is 14 amino acids. Germline V gene sequence: CDR1 SGHAT, CDR2 FQNNGV. DNA for the CDR3: TGTGCCAGCACCGGAGTGGGGCTCGAAGAGACCCAGTACTTC. It codes for CASTGVGLEETQYF.

The CDR3 DNA reads TGCAGCGTTGAAGGTGGTTCTAGCGGGAGGTTAATCACAGATACGCAGTATTTT. Translated, it gives CSVEGGSSGRLITDTQYF. The V and J genes are TRBV29-1 and TRBJ2-3, with 11 bases identical to TRBD2. From germline, CDR1 is SQVTM and CDR2 ANQGSEA. After removal of 1 base from V and 2 bases from J, the junction contained 11 bases not matched to a gene. This CDR3 has 18 residues.

The chain combines TRBV5-6 with TRBJ2-7; 7 positions match TRBD2. The CDR3 has 14 amino acids. From germline, CDR1 is SGHDT and CDR2 YYEEEE. With 3 bases clipped from V and 0 bases from J, the junction kept 3 bases outside the gene matches. This CDR3 reads CASSSLAASYEQYF. CDR3 coding DNA: TGTGCCAGCAGCTCTCTAGCGGCCTCCTACGAGCAGTACTTC.

This clone was recorded once. V usage is TRBV6-6 and J usage is TRBJ2-7; 7 bases agree with TRBD1. CDR1 and CDR2 from the germline V gene are MNHNY and SVGAGI (reference sequence). Unmatched junction bases numbered 9, after V lost 4 bases and J lost 3 bases. The CDR3 sequence is 15 residues long. The CDR3 DNA sequence: TGTGCCAGCAGTTCTCAGGGGGACCCAGGCTACGAGCAGTACTTC. Amino acid sequence: CASSSQGDPGYEQYF.

In this sample, this clone turned up once. The chain is built from TRBV2 and TRBJ1-2; D perhaps matches TRBD1 (5 bases). Trimming pared 10 bases from V and 7 bases from J, leaving 16 bases between. Germline V gene data show CDR1 as SNHLY and CDR2 as FYNNEI. The CDR3 totals 12 residues. The CDR3 nucleotides read TGTGCCACCTTACCGACCAGGGCTGGCTACACCTTC. Translated: CATLPTRAGYTF.

The chain uses TRBV18 and TRBJ2-5; no definite D call. The V gene's germline CDR1 is KGHSH and CDR2 LQKENI. V shed 3 bases and J shed 13 bases, with 12 bases lying between them. The CDR3 is 11 amino acids. CDR3 coding DNA: TGTGCCAGCTCACCTACCGAGCCAACGTACTTC. Encoded protein: CASSPTEPTYF. Full variable domain (rest looked up from reference TRBV18 and TRBJ2-5): NAGVMQNPRHLVRRRGQEARLRCSPMKGHSHVYWYRQLPEEGLKFMVYLQKENIIDESGMPKERFSAEFPKEGPSILRIQQVVRGDSAAYFCASSPTEPTYFGPGTRLLVL.

The gene calls are TRBV7-8 and TRBJ1-1; unclear D gene. Germline V lookup: CDR1 SGHVS, CDR2 FQNEAQ. The CDR3 totals 15 residues. Trimming shortened V by 3 bases and J by 1 base, and 12 bases separated the two germline ends. The CDR3 region has the DNA TGTGCCAGCAGCTTCCTCAGGTGGGGGAACACTGAAGCTTTCTTT. Its translation is CASSFLRWGNTEAFF.

This clone was picked up one time. The gene calls are TRBV29-1 and TRBJ2-1; tentatively, D is TRBD1 (6 bases). The CDR3 totals 14 residues. Germline V gene sequence: CDR1 SQVTM, CDR2 ANQGSEA. Between the trimmed V and J ends, which lost 2 bases and 8 bases, there was a span of 16 bases. CDR3 nucleotide sequence: TGCAGCGTTGAATCTATTAACAGGGTACATGAGCAGTTCTTC. Its translation: CSVESINRVHEQFF.

This chain connects TRBV27 to TRBJ2-1; 10 bases are a match to TRBD2. CDR1 and CDR2 (germline): MNHEY, SMNVEV (reference sequence). The V gene end was trimmed by 2 bases and the J gene end by 6 bases; junction bases not matched to a gene: 7. This CDR3 spans 16 amino acids. CDR3 loop: CASSLTLAGALNEQFF. The CDR3 coding sequence is TGTGCCAGCAGTTTAACCCTAGCGGGAGCTCTCAATGAGCAGTTCTTC.

The V and J genes are TRBV5-8 and TRBJ2-7; D is perhaps TRBD1 or TRBD2 (5 bases each). The germline V gene has CDR1 SGHTS and CDR2 YDEGEE. V was trimmed by 0 bases and J by 0 bases, leaving 13 bases between them. This CDR3 has 16 residues. DNA for the CDR3: TGTGCCAGCAGCTTGGGTCAGGGAGCCCTCTCCTACGAGCAGTACTTC. Translating gives CASSLGQGALSYEQYF.

The chain employs TRBV28 and TRBJ2-3; D call uncertain. The CDR3 is 16 residues long. In germline, CDR1 is MDHEN, CDR2 SYDVKM. Trimming removed 2 bases at V and 2 bases at J, with 14 bases between. The CDR3 loop is CASSLIGRSLTDTQYF. The CDR3 DNA follows: TGTGCCAGCAGTTTAATCGGGCGGAGCCTCACAGATACGCAGTATTTT.

This chain links TRBV28 with TRBJ2-3; D remains ambiguous. Trimming removed 3 bases at V and 4 bases at J, with 2 bases between. Germline V lookup: CDR1 MDHEN, CDR2 SYDVKM. This CDR3 comprises 11 residues. The CDR3 here is CASSFSDTQYF. The DNA of the CDR3 is TGTGCCAGCAGTTTTTCAGATACGCAGTATTTT.

The J gene is TRBJ2-5, the V gene TRBV19, with D possibly matching TRBD1 (5 bases). The CDR3 spans 14 residues. Germline CDR1 LNHDA, CDR2 SQIVND (reference sequence). With 4 bases removed from V and 1 base from J, the gap between germline ends came to 10 bases. CDR3 amino acids: CASSTGPPQETQYF. The CDR3 DNA reads as TGTGCCAGTAGTACAGGGCCGCCCCAAGAGACCCAGTACTTC.